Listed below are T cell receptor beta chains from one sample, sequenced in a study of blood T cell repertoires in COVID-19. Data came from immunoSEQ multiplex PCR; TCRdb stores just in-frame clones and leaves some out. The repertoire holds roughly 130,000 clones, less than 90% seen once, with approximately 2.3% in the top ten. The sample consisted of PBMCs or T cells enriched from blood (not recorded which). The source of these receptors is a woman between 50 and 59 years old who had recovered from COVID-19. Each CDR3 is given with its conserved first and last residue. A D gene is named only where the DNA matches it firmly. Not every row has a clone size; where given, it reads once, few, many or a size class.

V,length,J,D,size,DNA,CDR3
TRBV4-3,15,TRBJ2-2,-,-,TGCGCCAGCAGCCAACGCAGGGGAAGGACCGGGGAGCTGTTTTTT,CASSQRRGRTGELFF
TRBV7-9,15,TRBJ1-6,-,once,TGTGCCAGCAGCTCGTTGGACAGTTGGAATTCACCCCTCCACTTT,CASSSLDSWNSPLHF
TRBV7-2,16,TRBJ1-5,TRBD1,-,TGTGCCAGCAGCTTAGGAGGACAGGGACGCAATCAGCCCCAGCATTTT,CASSLGGQGRNQPQHF
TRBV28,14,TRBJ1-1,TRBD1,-,TGTGCCAGCCACTTACAGGGGATGAACACTGAAGCTTTCTTT,CASHLQGMNTEAFF
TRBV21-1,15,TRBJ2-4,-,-,TGTGCCAGCAAACCGGGACTCATAGCCAAAAACATTCAGTACTTC,CASKPGLIAKNIQYF
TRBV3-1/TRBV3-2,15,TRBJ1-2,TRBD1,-,TGTGCCAGCAGCCAGAAAACAGGGGCTAACTATGGCTACACCTTC,CASSQKTGANYGYTF
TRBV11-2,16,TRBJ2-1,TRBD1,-,TGTGCCAGCAGCTCCCAGGACAGGGGCTCCTACAATGAGCAGTTCTTC,CASSSQDRGSYNEQFF
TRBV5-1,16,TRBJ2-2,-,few,TGCGCCAGCAGCCCCCAGGGTCTTGACTTCCCCGGGGAGCTGTTTTTT,CASSPQGLDFPGELFF
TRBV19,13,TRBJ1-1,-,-,TGTGCCAGTAGTTCTACAGCGAACACTGAAGCTTTCTTT,CASSSTANTEAFF
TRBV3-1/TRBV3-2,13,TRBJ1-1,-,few,TGTGCCAGCAGCCAAGGTCTTATCACTGAAGCTTTCTTT,CASSQGLITEAFF
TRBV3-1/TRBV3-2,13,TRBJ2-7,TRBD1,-,TGTGCCAGCAGCCAGCCCAGGGGGTACGAGCAGTACTTC,CASSQPRGYEQYF
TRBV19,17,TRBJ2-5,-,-,TGTGCCAGTGCTCCCAGCAGGGGCTCTCTCCGATGGGAGACCCAGTACTTC,CASAPSRGSLRWETQYF
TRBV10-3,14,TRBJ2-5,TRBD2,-,TGTGCCATCAGTGAGCGGGGGGGCTTAGAGACCCAGTACTTC,CAISERGGLETQYF
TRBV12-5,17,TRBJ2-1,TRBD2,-,TGTGCTAGTGGTCCTACTATACTAGCGGGGGTTAGTAATGAGCAGTTCTTC,CASGPTILAGVSNEQFF
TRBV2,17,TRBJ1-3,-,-,TGTGCCAGCAGTTTACACCCGGACGGGAGCTCTGGAAACACCATATATTTT,CASSLHPDGSSGNTIYF
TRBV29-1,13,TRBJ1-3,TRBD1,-,TGCAGCGTTGCGGCAGGGGGCGAAAACACCATATATTTT,CSVAAGGENTIYF
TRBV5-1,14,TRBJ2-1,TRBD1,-,TGCGCCAGCAGCTTGAAACAGGGGCAGGGGGAGCAGTTCTTC,CASSLKQGQGEQFF
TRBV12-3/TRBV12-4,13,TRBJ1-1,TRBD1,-,TGTGCCAGCAGTTTCACAGGGGGCTCTGAAGCTTTCTTT,CASSFTGGSEAFF